This TCR beta chain originates from a study of T cells in Graves' hyperthyroidism and ophthalmopathy. Points from the study as a whole: Blood samples included most of the expanded thyroid clonotypes exceeding 0.001.

Each person with ophthalmopathy scored at least 3 on the Clinical Activity Score, reached NOSPECS grade 4 or higher, and had been ill under 3 months. Exclusion of a patient resulted from uncontrolled infection, other autoimmune disease, pregnancy or lactation. PBMCs came from about 10 ml fresh peripheral blood. TCR beta CDR3 regions were amplified from RNA transcripts. Carried out on the TCR CDR3, a first-round RT-PCR used the HTBI primer set. MiXCR was run by TCRdb on the multiplex PCR reads, yielding one entry per CDR3 protein. Seen here are 500,000 to 800,000 distinct CDR3 sequences, around 15% observed once, and the top ten hold roughly an eighth. The germline V gene has CDR1 SGDLS and CDR2 YYNGEE. Losses at the gene ends were 3 bases for V and 4 bases for J; bases not matched to a gene: 4. This CDR3 comprises 16 residues. This clonotype showed up just a few times. Antigen specificity is unknown.

The TCR was taken from a woman aged 50 to 65 with Graves' ophthalmopathy. The sequencing sample was made of blood. The chain uses TRBV9 and TRBJ2-1; 13 bases fit TRBD2. Here the CDR3 reads CASSEGLAGSYNEQFF. The DNA for the CDR3 is TGTGCCAGCAGCGAGGGACTAGCGGGATCGTACAATGAGCAGTTCTTC. Based on the CDR3 plus reference TRBV9 and TRBJ2-1, the full variable domain is DSGVTQTPKHLITATGQRVTLRCSPRSGDLSVYWYQQSLDQGLQFLIQYYNGEERAKGNILERFSAQQFPDLHSELNLSSLELGDSALYFCASSEGLAGSYNEQFFGPGTRLTVL.